The rows below give T cell receptor beta chains drawn from one sample of a study of spatial heterogeneity in lung cancer. TCRdb processed the 5' RACE reads anew with MiXCR; each CDR3 protein has one entry. Among tens of thousands of distinct CDR3 sequences listed, 6.5% to 8.5% were seen once. The material sequenced was PBMCs, taken at surgery. Receptors originate from a female donor with early-stage non-small cell lung cancer. CDR3s include the opening cysteine and the closing phenylalanine or tryptophan. A D gene is named only where the DNA matches it firmly. Some rows have no size entry. The others give once, few or many, or a class for an expanded clone.

j_call	v_call	d_call	clone_size	cdr3_nt	cdr3_aa
TRBJ2-3	TRBV10-3	TRBD2	many	TGTGCCATCAGTGCCACTAGCGGGGGGCGATCCCAGGATACGCAGTATTTT	CAISATSGGRSQDTQYF
TRBJ2-3	TRBV2	TRBD1	many	TGTGCCAGCAGTAGGGACAGGGGTTCAGATACGCAGTATTTT	CASSRDRGSDTQYF
TRBJ1-4	TRBV18	NA	many	TGTGCCAGCTCAAGGCCGTCGGAAGGTGAAAAACTGTTTTTT	CASSRPSEGEKLFF
TRBJ1-2	TRBV12-3/TRBV12-4	TRBD1	many	TGTGCCAGCAGCTTGGACAGGGCACGCTACACCTTC	CASSLDRARYTF
TRBJ2-1	TRBV7-2	NA	few	TGTGCCAGCAGCTCGCAGGGCGGGAATGAGCAGTTCTTC	CASSSQGGNEQFF
TRBJ2-2	TRBV6-5	TRBD2	NA	TGTGCCAGCTTGGGGCACTCTCCGGGACTAGCGGGACTGGGCGGGGAGCTGTTTTTT	CASLGHSPGLAGLGGELFF
TRBJ1-6	TRBV6-5	NA	many	TGTGCCAGCAGCCCCACGGGTTGGAAGGAATCACCCCTCCACTTT	CASSPTGWKESPLHF
TRBJ1-5	TRBV30	NA	NA	TGTGCCTGGCAAGGACAGAATCAGCCCCAGCATTTT	CAWQGQNQPQHF
TRBJ2-2	TRBV12-3/TRBV12-4	NA	NA	TGTGCCAGCAGTTTCGCAGGGCGCACCGGGGAGCTGTTTTTT	CASSFAGRTGELFF
TRBJ2-7	TRBV20-1	NA	few	TGCAGTGCTCCCGGAAACTCCTACGAGCAGTACTTC	CSAPGNSYEQYF
TRBJ2-3	TRBV15	NA	NA	TGTGCCACCAGCAGAGATCTTGTAGATACGCAGTATTTT	CATSRDLVDTQYF
TRBJ1-1	TRBV19	NA	few	TGTGCCAGTAGTATCTGGTGGGAAAACACTGAAGCTTTCTTT	CASSIWWENTEAFF
TRBJ2-7	TRBV6-5	NA	many	TGTGCCAGCAGCCTCACGCTCAACAACTACGAGCAGTACTTC	CASSLTLNNYEQYF
TRBJ1-1	TRBV20-1	TRBD1	many	TGCAGTGCTACCCGACAGGGGGCGGTTGAAGCTTTCTTT	CSATRQGAVEAFF
TRBJ2-3	TRBV5-4	TRBD2	many	TGTGCCAGCAGCTTGTTATCGGCGGGGGGATTTGCAGATACGCAGTATTTT	CASSLLSAGGFADTQYF
TRBJ2-2	TRBV9	NA	many	TGTGCCAGCAGCGTAGTCGCGGCCGGGGAGCTGTTTTTT	CASSVVAAGELFF
TRBJ2-7	TRBV20-1	NA	many	TGCAGTGCTAGAGCTTACTCTTCCCCCTGGGAGCAGTACTTC	CSARAYSSPWEQYF
TRBJ1-4	TRBV4-3	NA	many	TGCGCCAGCAGCCCCGGAGCCTCTTCCGATGCAACTAATGAAAAACTGTTTTTT	CASSPGASSDATNEKLFF
TRBJ2-1	TRBV10-3	TRBD2	many	TGTGCCGGCGGGGGGCTGGTCGATGAGCAGTTCTTC	CAGGGLVDEQFF
TRBJ1-3	TRBV6-2/TRBV6-3	NA	many	TGTGCCAGCAGTTACTCCACCGGTTCGGACACCATATATTTT	CASSYSTGSDTIYF
TRBJ2-3	TRBV7-9	NA	NA	TGTGCCAGCAGCTTAGAAGGGCTCGGCACGCAGTATTTT	CASSLEGLGTQYF
TRBJ2-5	TRBV6-6	NA	many	TGTGCCAGCAGTCCCGGGGTCGGTGGAGAGACCCAGTACTTC	CASSPGVGGETQYF
TRBJ2-7	TRBV28	TRBD1	many	TGTGCCAGCAGAGGACAGGGAAGCTCCTACGAGCAGTACTTC	CASRGQGSSYEQYF
TRBJ2-1	TRBV12-3/TRBV12-4	TRBD2	many	TGTGCCAGCAGGCGGACTAGCCCCTACAATGAGCAGTTCTTC	CASRRTSPYNEQFF
TRBJ2-7	TRBV29-1	TRBD1	NA	TGCAGCGTGGGGGCAGGGGGCGAGCAGTACTTC	CSVGAGGEQYF
TRBJ2-1	TRBV7-2	NA	NA	TGTGCCAGCAGCTTATCCCCCTTCCAATCCTACAATGAGCAGTTCTTC	CASSLSPFQSYNEQFF
TRBJ2-7	TRBV12-3/TRBV12-4	NA	NA	TGTGCCAGCAGGCGCACAGAGAACTACGAGCAGTACTTC	CASRRTENYEQYF
TRBJ1-5	TRBV3-1	TRBD1	many	TGTGCCAGCAGCTCCTCGGACAGGGGGAATCAGCCCCAGCATTTT	CASSSSDRGNQPQHF
TRBJ1-3	TRBV11-3	NA	many	TGTGCCAGCAGCCGAGGGGTGGCAGATGGAAACACCATATATTTT	CASSRGVADGNTIYF
TRBJ2-3	TRBV20-1	TRBD2	NA	TGCAGTGCTAGTCTGCGGGGGGGCAAAGATACGCAGTATTTT	CSASLRGGKDTQYF
TRBJ2-3	TRBV4-3	NA	many	TGCGCCAGCAGCCAGGCTCCCTGGGTCCGGGATACGCAGTATTTT	CASSQAPWVRDTQYF
TRBJ2-3	TRBV7-9	NA	many	TGTGCCAGCAGCTTTGAAAGTAAAAATACGCAGTATTTT	CASSFESKNTQYF
TRBJ1-1	TRBV15	NA	many	TGTGCCACCAGCAGAGATAATTATGAAGCTTTCTTT	CATSRDNYEAFF
TRBJ1-2	TRBV12-3/TRBV12-4	NA	many	TGTGCCAGCAAGCTGGGGGATGGCTACACCTTC	CASKLGDGYTF
TRBJ2-3	TRBV29-1	NA	few	TGCAGCGTTGAAGGGTATCGGCGCGGGACAGATACGCAGTATTTT	CSVEGYRRGTDTQYF
TRBJ2-3	TRBV6-4	TRBD2	few	TGTGCCAGCAGTGACTCGGGTCTAGCGGCCTCAGATACGCAGTATTTT	CASSDSGLAASDTQYF
TRBJ2-3	TRBV7-2	TRBD2	NA	TGTGCCAGCAGCTCTCTAGCGGGGTTCACAGATACGCTGTATTTT	CASSSLAGFTDTLYF
TRBJ2-4	TRBV5-1	NA	many	TGCGCCAGCAGCGTGACAGGCAAAAACATTCAGTACTTC	CASSVTGKNIQYF
TRBJ2-3	TRBV14	TRBD2	few	TGTGCCAGCAGCCAAGATTCCCTCCTAGCGGTCCTCACAGATACGCAGTATTTT	CASSQDSLLAVLTDTQYF
TRBJ2-7	TRBV3-1	NA	many	TGTGCCAGCAGCCCGTTCCCTGGGGCCACAGGGAAGAGAAGCGAGCAGTACTTC	CASSPFPGATGKRSEQYF
TRBJ2-1	TRBV11-2	NA	few	TGTGCCAGCAGCCCATCCTACAATGAGCAGTTCTTC	CASSPSYNEQFF
TRBJ2-5	TRBV10-3	NA	many	TGTGCCATCAGTGATTCCCACCAAGAGACCCAGTACTTC	CAISDSHQETQYF
TRBJ2-3	TRBV7-2	NA	many	TGTGCCAGCAGCTTAGGTTCTCCGCCAGATACGCAGTATTTT	CASSLGSPPDTQYF
TRBJ2-1	TRBV4-3	NA	many	TGCGCCAGCAGCCAGGTCCCTTGGGATGAGCAGTTCTTC	CASSQVPWDEQFF
TRBJ2-1	TRBV2	NA	many	TGTGCCAGCAATCTAGACTATCAAGAGCAGTTCTTC	CASNLDYQEQFF
TRBJ2-7	TRBV20-1	NA	NA	TGCAGTGTGGGGGGGGACACCTACGAGCAGTACTTC	CSVGGDTYEQYF
TRBJ1-2	TRBV6-2/TRBV6-3	TRBD1	many	TGTGCCAGCAGGCCCGGGACAGGCATCTATGGCTACACCTTC	CASRPGTGIYGYTF
TRBJ1-4	TRBV7-9	NA	many	TGTGCCAGCACCCCTCAGGGTTGGGAAAAACTGTTTTTT	CASTPQGWEKLFF
TRBJ2-7	TRBV27	NA	many	TGTGCCAGCAGTTTAGTTTCCAGGCCCTACGAGCAGTACTTC	CASSLVSRPYEQYF
TRBJ2-3	TRBV6-5	NA	many	TGTGCCAGCAGTTACGCCTTGACTTCAGATACGCAGTATTTT	CASSYALTSDTQYF